The 20 T cell receptor beta chains below were found in one sample sequenced in a study of tumor-infiltrating lymphocytes in localized non-small cell lung cancer. The data were produced by immunoSEQ multiplex PCR, yet TCRdb's version contains in-frame clones alone and is incomplete. This sample yields around 17,000 clones, of which less than 80% are seen a single time; over 5% belongs to the top ten. The sequencing sample was made of lung tumor tissue. All receptors derive from a human donor with non-small cell lung cancer.

V usage is TRBV6-6 and J usage is TRBJ1-1; D is perhaps TRBD1 (6 bases). Germline V CDR1 and CDR2: MNHNY, SVGAGI (reference sequence). Between the trimmed V and J ends, which lost 7 bases and 8 bases, there was a span of 17 bases. There are 13 residues in the CDR3. Here the CDR3 DNA reads TGTGCCAGCACCCTCCCGGGAGGACAGGAAGCTTTCTTT. This sequence encodes CASTLPGGQEAFF.

The chain links TRBV28 to TRBJ1-2; no reliable D call. Trimming shortened V by 4 bases and J by 4 bases, and 13 bases separated the two germline ends. Germline assignment: CDR1 MDHEN and CDR2 SYDVKM. The CDR3 is 14 residues long. CDR3: CASSSMTEIYGYTF. The CDR3 DNA reads as TGTGCCAGCAGTTCTATGACCGAGATCTATGGCTACACCTTC.

The J gene is TRBJ2-7, the V gene TRBV7-8, with TRBD1 matching over 8 bases. CDR1 is SGHVS, CDR2 FQNEAQ, per germline. The V gene end was trimmed by 3 bases and the J gene end by 3 bases; junction bases not matched to a gene: 4. The CDR3 sequence is 14 residues long. CDR3 DNA: TGTGCCAGCAGCTTGACAGGGGCTTTCTACGAGCAGTACTTC. It encodes CASSLTGAFYEQYF.

The DNA for the CDR3 is TGTGCCAGCAGTGTAGCTAGCGGGATGACCGGGGAGCTGTTTTTT. Translation: CASSVASGMTGELFF. The genes are TRBV25-1 and TRBJ2-2; 9 nucleotides agree with TRBD2. With V trimmed by 4 bases and J by 5 bases, 5 bases remained unmatched. CDR1 and CDR2 (germline): MGHDK, SYGVNS. This CDR3 contains 15 residues.

This chain uses TRBV7-9 with TRBJ2-2; TRBD1 might be the D (5 bases). V gave up 5 bases and J gave up 1 base, with 14 bases separating them. The CDR3 has 16 residues. Looked up from germline, CDR1 is SEHNR and CDR2 is FQNEAQ (reference sequence). The CDR3 coding sequence is TGTGCCAGCAGCCCTAGAGTCACAGGGAACACCGGGGAGCTGTTTTTT. Translated: CASSPRVTGNTGELFF.

The genes are TRBV27 and TRBJ1-2, with TRBD1 matching 7 bases. The junction had 9 bases not matched to a gene; V was cut back by 5 bases and J by 0 bases. The CDR3 is made up of 16 amino acids. Germline CDR1 is MNHEY and CDR2 is SMNVEV (reference sequence). The CDR3: CASSKETGTANYGYTF. Here the CDR3 DNA reads TGTGCCAGCAGTAAGGAGACCGGGACAGCTAACTATGGCTACACCTTC.

The chain couples TRBV21-1 to TRBJ1-2. TRBV21-1 is termed a pseudogene. The CDR3 has 15 residues. The CDR3 here is CASSKGKVSNYGYTF. The CDR3 DNA follows: TGTGCCAGCAGCAAAGGAAAGGTCTCTAACTATGGCTACACCTTC.

The gene calls are TRBV4-3 and TRBJ1-2, with D perhaps TRBD1 (6 bases). Trimming shortened V by 2 bases and J by 6 bases, and 19 bases separated the two germline ends. Per germline, CDR1 LGHNA and CDR2 YSLEER. The CDR3 contains 16 residues. The CDR3 nucleotides are TGCGCCAGCAGCCAAAATTTCGGGGGGGCAGTAAATGGCTACACCTTC. It is translated as CASSQNFGGAVNGYTF.

By sample share, this clone is medium-sized. The rearrangement links TRBV4-1 to TRBJ1-4, with D hard to call. Germline V lookup: CDR1 MGHRA, CDR2 YSYEKL. V lost 0 bases and J lost 4, with 15 bases in between. The CDR3 contains 17 residues. The CDR3, as DNA: TGCGCCAGCAGCCAAGAGGACGCCAGAAAGATTAATGAAAAACTGTTTTTT. This codes for CASSQEDARKINEKLFF.

This chain uses TRBV9 with TRBJ2-7; D perhaps matches TRBD2 (6 bases). Deletions cut 3 bases from V and 5 bases from J, with 18 bases between. This CDR3 has 15 amino acids. From germline, CDR1 is SGDLS and CDR2 YYNGEE. CDR3 sequence reads: CASSASDGSPHEQYF. The CDR3 bases are TGTGCCAGCAGCGCCTCAGACGGGAGCCCCCACGAGCAGTACTTC. The full variable domain, its missing parts supplied by reference TRBV9 and TRBJ2-7, is DSGVTQTPKHLITATGQRVTLRCSPRSGDLSVYWYQQSLDQGLQFLIQYYNGEERAKGNILERFSAQQFPDLHSELNLSSLELGDSALYFCASSASDGSPHEQYFGPGTRLTVT.

The chain combines TRBV29-1 with TRBJ1-5; 7 bases are shared with TRBD1. CDR3 length equals 12 residues. V shed 7 bases, J shed 10 bases, and the junction held 10 bases outside the gene matches. CDR1 and CDR2 from the germline V gene are SQVTM and ANQGSEA. The CDR3 sequence is CSGGTAQGPQHF. As DNA, the CDR3 is TGCAGCGGCGGGACAGCCCAGGGACCCCAGCATTTT.

The V call is TRBV5-4, the J call TRBJ2-1; the match to TRBD2 covers 7 bases. The length of the CDR3 is 15 residues. Trimming at V came to 4 bases and at J to 5 bases, leaving 9 bases not matched to a gene. Germline V gives CDR1 SGHNT, CDR2 YYREEE (reference sequence). DNA of the CDR3: TGTGCCAGCAGCCCCAAGCGGGGCCTCAACAATGAGCAGTTCTTC. Protein: CASSPKRGLNNEQFF.

This clone was counted only a few times. This chain uses TRBV6-1 with TRBJ2-1, with 9 nucleotides matching TRBD1. Unmatched junction bases numbered 12, after V lost 2 bases and J lost 10 bases. Germline lookup yields CDR1 MNHNS and CDR2 SASEGT. CDR3 length: 16 residues. CDR3 DNA: TGTGCCAGCAGTGAATGGCACAGGGGGCCTTCGAACGAGCAGTTCTTC. Translation gives CASSEWHRGPSNEQFF.

This chain joins TRBV29-1 and TRBJ2-3; D remains ambiguous. The ends were cut back, 2 bases at V and 2 bases at J, with 8 bases in the middle. The CDR3 is 13 amino acids. Germline CDR1 SQVTM, CDR2 ANQGSEA. CDR3 protein: CSVERLNTDTQYF. Here the CDR3 DNA reads TGCAGCGTTGAAAGGTTGAACACAGATACGCAGTATTTT.

The CDR3 DNA reads as TGTGCCAGCAGTGAAGGGCAGGGGGTTTTTCAGCCCCAGCATTTT. Amino acid sequence: CASSEGQGVFQPQHF. The genes are TRBV6-1 and TRBJ1-5; 7 bases match TRBD1. The CDR3 is 15 residues long. Looked up from germline, CDR1 is MNHNS and CDR2 is SASEGT. Trimming took 1 base from V and 6 from J; bases not matched to a gene: 6.

This clone has only one observation. The J gene is TRBJ1-3, the V gene TRBV2, with D uncertain. Trimming took off 4 bases at V and 0 bases at J, with 10 bases between the two ends. This CDR3 has 15 residues. The germline gives CDR1 SNHLY, CDR2 FYNNEI. CDR3 protein: CASSADQTSGNTIYF. Here the CDR3 DNA reads TGTGCCAGCAGTGCCGATCAAACCTCTGGAAACACCATATATTTT.

This chain links TRBV9 with TRBJ2-1; possibly TRBD1 for D (5 bases). The CDR3 totals 16 residues. Germline values: CDR1 SGDLS, CDR2 YYNGEE. V was clipped by 0 bases and J by 4 bases, with 14 bases between them. The CDR3 nucleotides are TGTGCCAGCAGCGTAGGGGCAGGGAATATATACAATGAGCAGTTCTTC. It is translated as CASSVGAGNIYNEQFF.

The chain has TRBV10-3 and TRBJ2-5; maybe TRBD2 (5 bases). V dropped 0 bases and J dropped 3 bases, with 11 bases sitting between them. Germline V gene data show CDR1 as ENHRY and CDR2 as SYGVKD. The CDR3 has 15 residues. The CDR3 spells CAISESLDFEETQYF. CDR3 in DNA: TGTGCCATCAGTGAGTCGCTGGACTTCGAAGAGACCCAGTACTTC.

The chain recombines TRBV4-1 with TRBJ2-7; TRBD1 matches at 7 bases. V lost 1 base to trimming and J lost 8 bases; unmatched junction nucleotides: 11. The CDR3 has 15 residues. Germline V gene lookup returns CDR1 MGHRA and CDR2 YSYEKL. The CDR3, as DNA: TGCGCCAGCAGCCAAGTTGACGACAGGGTGTATCAGCAGTACTTC. Encoded protein: CASSQVDDRVYQQYF.

V is TRBV6-6 and J is TRBJ1-5, with 12 bases matching TRBD1. Per the germline V gene, CDR1 is MNHNY and CDR2 is SVGAGI (reference sequence). The CDR3 spans 16 residues. Losses at the gene ends were 3 bases for V and 5 bases for J; bases not matched to a gene: 5. In DNA form, the CDR3 reads TGTGCCAGCAGTTATTGGGGACAGGGGGCAGATCAGCCCCAGCATTTT. Its protein is CASSYWGQGADQPQHF.